The 30 T cell receptor beta chains listed next were all sequenced from one sample in a study of CD8 T cells in ankylosing spondylitis. Study results and caveats: Blood of patients with ankylosing spondylitis appeared to be characterized by a TCR beta motif of eight highly homologous variants.

Each CDR3 protein is one row after TCRdb ran MiXCR on the 5' RACE reads. The repertoire holds around 770,000 distinct CDR3 sequences, with roughly 20% as singletons. No antigens are known for them. Sample: blood, either unsorted or a sorted T cell fraction (not recorded which). The receptors were sampled from a male donor with ankylosing spondylitis.

J is TRBJ2-3 and V is TRBV4-2; TRBD2 agrees at 14 bases. The CDR3 is 16 amino acids. The J segment lost 10 bases and the V segment lost 0 bases, leaving 6 bases of the junction unmatched. Germline V gives CDR1 LGHNA, CDR2 YNFKEQ. For the CDR3, the DNA is TGTGCCAGCAGCCAAGATCCCGGACTAGCGGGAGGACCGCAGTATTTT. Its translation is CASSQDPGLAGGPQYF.

This clonotype was counted only a few times. V usage is TRBV20-1 and J usage is TRBJ2-3; 7 bases fit TRBD2. There are 17 residues in the CDR3. Germline trimming cut 0 bases from V and 5 bases from J; bases unmatched to any gene: 14. Germline values: CDR1 DFQATT, CDR2 SNEGSKA (reference sequence). The chain's CDR3 is CSARDFLAAPRRDTQYF. The CDR3, as DNA: TGCAGTGCTAGAGACTTTCTAGCGGCCCCCCGAAGAGATACGCAGTATTTT.

The V call is TRBV7-9, the J call TRBJ2-3, with TRBD1 identical over 8 bases. V shed 6 bases and J 4 bases; nucleotides not matched to a gene: 3. In germline, CDR1 is SEHNR, CDR2 FQNEAQ (reference sequence). The CDR3 spans 13 residues. CDR3 protein: CASRDRAADTQYF. The CDR3 bases are TGTGCCAGCAGGGACAGGGCGGCAGATACGCAGTATTTT. Complete variable domain (other parts from reference TRBV7-9 and TRBJ2-3): DTGVSQNPRHKITKRGQNVTFRCDPISEHNRLYWYRQTLGQGPEFLTYFQNEAQLEKSRLLSDRFSAERPKGSFSTLEIQRTEQGDSAMYLCASRDRAADTQYFGPGTRLTVL.

This chain links TRBV5-1 with TRBJ2-7; TRBD1 aligns across 10 bases. With V trimmed by 5 bases and J by 3 bases, 5 bases remained unmatched. The CDR3 is 14 amino acids. From germline, CDR1 is SGHRS and CDR2 YFSETQ. The CDR3 loop is CASREGTGVYEQYF. DNA for the CDR3: TGCGCCAGCAGAGAAGGGACAGGGGTCTACGAGCAGTACTTC. Variable domain in full (rest from reference TRBV5-1 and TRBJ2-7): KAGVTQTPRYLIKTRGQQVTLSCSPISGHRSVSWYQQTPGQGLQFLFEYFSETQRNKGNFPGRFSGRQFSNSRSEMNVSTLELGDSALYLCASREGTGVYEQYFGPGTRLTVT.

The sample holds many counts of this clonotype. The chain is built from TRBV12-3 or TRBV12-4 and TRBJ1-1; D may be TRBD1 (5 bases). The length of the CDR3 is 14 residues. Trimming took 1 base from V and 3 from J, leaving 9 bases between them. This CDR3 is CASSLGPGDTEAFF. The CDR3 DNA reads TGTGCCAGCAGTTTAGGCCCGGGGGACACTGAAGCTTTCTTT.

The chain joins TRBV6-2 or TRBV6-3 to TRBJ2-7; TRBD1 matches at 12 bases. The CDR3 length is 15 residues. J was trimmed by 3 bases and V by 5 bases; bases with no gene match: 5. Germline loops: CDR1 MNHEY, CDR2 SVGEGT. The CDR3 protein is CASSGRDRGLYEQYF. The CDR3 region has the DNA TGTGCCAGCAGTGGCCGGGACAGGGGGCTCTACGAGCAGTACTTC.

This clonotype was counted between two and nine times. The chain is built from TRBV5-1 and TRBJ2-1; 8 nucleotides agree with TRBD2. The V gene end was trimmed by 2 bases and the J gene end by 5 bases; junction bases not matched to a gene: 6. CDR3 length: 15 amino acids. Germline CDR1 reads SGHRS; CDR2 reads YFSETQ. CDR3 sequence (DNA): TGCGCCAGCAGCTTTTTAGCGGGACGGAACAATGAGCAGTTCTTC. It is translated as CASSFLAGRNNEQFF.

The chain links TRBV19 to TRBJ2-2, with 10 bases that match TRBD2. The CDR3 extends over 14 amino acids. The V and J ends lost 6 bases and 5 bases, in that order; junction bases with no gene match: 3. In germline, CDR1 is LNHDA, CDR2 SQIVND (reference sequence). The CDR3 spells CASRASGRTGELFF. The CDR3, as DNA: TGTGCCAGTAGGGCTAGCGGGAGAACCGGGGAGCTGTTTTTT.

This clonotype has a handful of counts. The J gene is TRBJ2-2, the V gene TRBV5-6; D ambiguous. The CDR3 runs 14 residues. V was shortened by 0 bases and J by 6 bases, with 9 bases between the two germline ends. CDR1 is SGHDT and CDR2 is YYEEEE in the germline V gene. The CDR3 DNA follows: TGTGCCAGCAGCTTGGTTAGTCCACCCGGGGAGCTGTTTTTT. Its protein is CASSLVSPPGELFF.

This clonotype was counted a few times. This chain connects TRBV5-1 to TRBJ1-1, with D unresolved. Germline lookup yields CDR1 SGHRS and CDR2 YFSETQ. Between the trimmed V and J ends, which lost 2 bases and 4 bases, there was a span of 21 bases. The CDR3 spans 17 residues. In DNA, the CDR3 is TGCGCCAGCAGCTTCCTATCTTACACGGCCGAGGGCACTGAAGCTTTCTTT. This gives the protein CASSFLSYTAEGTEAFF.

The CDR3 DNA reads as TGTGCCAGCAGCCACTTAGGACGGGAGCCCCAGCATTTT. Residues: CASSHLGREPQHF. J is TRBJ1-5 and V is TRBV7-9; D is unresolved. Germline loops: CDR1 SEHNR, CDR2 FQNEAQ (reference sequence). The V end lost 5 bases, the J end lost 8 bases, and 13 bases lay between the germline ends. The CDR3 loop spans 13 amino acids. Drawing the rest from reference TRBV7-9 and TRBJ1-5, the complete variable domain is DTGVSQNPRHKITKRGQNVTFRCDPISEHNRLYWYRQTLGQGPEFLTYFQNEAQLEKSRLLSDRFSAERPKGSFSTLEIQRTEQGDSAMYLCASSHLGREPQHFGDGTRLSIL.

The V call is TRBV25-1, the J call TRBJ2-3; possibly TRBD2 for D (6 bases). Germline V lookup: CDR1 MGHDK, CDR2 SYGVNS. CDR3 length: 18 amino acids. Trimming removed 3 bases from V and 0 bases from J, with 19 bases in between. This CDR3 reads CASSDSLIAVSSTDTQYF. The DNA for the CDR3 is TGTGCCAGCAGTGACTCACTCATAGCGGTCTCTAGCACAGATACGCAGTATTTT.

The V gene is TRBV3-1, the J gene TRBJ2-7, with 7 bases aligning to TRBD2. The CDR3 sequence is 16 residues long. Germline loops: CDR1 LGHDT, CDR2 YNNKEL (reference sequence). V gave up 4 bases and J gave up 3 bases; unmatched junction bases: 12. For the CDR3, the DNA is TGTGCCAGCAGCCGTGCCCAGTGGGGGACTAACTACGAGCAGTACTTC. Its translation: CASSRAQWGTNYEQYF.

The table lists this clonotype with a few counts. The chain recombines TRBV29-1 with TRBJ1-1, with 8 bases identical to TRBD1. The CDR3 contains 11 residues. CDR1 and CDR2 from the germline V gene are SQVTM and ANQGSEA. With 6 bases clipped from V and 8 bases from J, the junction kept 5 bases outside the gene matches. The CDR3 coding sequence is TGCAGCGTAGGGACAGGTCCCGAAGCTTTCTTT. Its protein product is CSVGTGPEAFF.

This clonotype has only a few counts. This chain uses TRBV10-3 with TRBJ2-7, with 11 bases matching TRBD2. V dropped 4 bases and J dropped 1; count of bases not matched to a gene: 3. Germline loops: CDR1 ENHRY, CDR2 SYGVKD. CDR3 size: 15 residues. The CDR3 DNA sequence: TGTGCCATCAGTGGGGCTAGCGGGAGGTCCTACGAGCAGTACTTC. It yields the protein CAISGASGRSYEQYF.

The rearrangement links TRBV4-1 to TRBJ2-7; TRBD1 aligns across 10 bases. CDR1 is MGHRA and CDR2 is YSYEKL in the germline V gene. Losses at the gene ends were 2 bases for V and 5 bases for J; bases not matched to a gene: 9. CDR3 length: 16 amino acids. CDR3 DNA: TGCGCCAGCAGCCAACACCTGGACAGGGGGTGGAACGAGCAGTACTTC. It is translated as CASSQHLDRGWNEQYF.

The CDR3 reads CASSWGGDYGYTF. In nucleotides, the CDR3 is TGTGCCAGCTCCTGGGGGGGAGACTATGGCTACACCTTC. V is TRBV7-9 and J is TRBJ1-2; weak D call: TRBD1 (5 bases). Germline lookup yields CDR1 SEHNR and CDR2 FQNEAQ (reference sequence). Trimming cost V 8 bases and J 3 bases, with 13 bases left between them. The CDR3 is 13 amino acids.

This clonotype was seen ten or more times. The rearrangement links TRBV7-9 to TRBJ2-7; TRBD1 agrees at 7 bases. V shed 1 base and J 6 bases; nucleotides not matched to a gene: 3. The CDR3 loop spans 13 amino acids. The germline V gene has CDR1 SEHNR and CDR2 FQNEAQ (reference sequence). For the CDR3, the DNA is TGTGCCAGCAGCTTAGGGTCAGGGGGCGAGCAGTACTTC. Amino acid sequence: CASSLGSGGEQYF.

The rearrangement joins TRBV18 to TRBJ2-2; D is ambiguous. The CDR3 sequence is 15 residues long. CDR1 KGHSH and CDR2 LQKENI come from the germline V gene. Trimming removed 2 bases from V and 4 bases from J, with 11 bases in between. The CDR3 DNA follows: TGTGCCAGCTCACCAACAGAGATAGCCACCGGGGAGCTGTTTTTT. Its translation is CASSPTEIATGELFF.

A few counts support this clonotype. J is TRBJ1-5 and V is TRBV6-2 or TRBV6-3, with D tentatively TRBD1 (5 bases). The CDR3 sequence is 17 residues long. Trimming pared 0 bases from V and 5 bases from J, leaving 17 bases between. CDR1 is MNHEY and CDR2 is SVGEGT in the germline V gene. This CDR3 reads CASSYSISGVRDQPQHF. CDR3 DNA: TGTGCCAGCAGTTACTCGATTTCCGGGGTCAGGGATCAGCCCCAGCATTTT.

At least ten counts were recorded for this clonotype. V is TRBV15 and J is TRBJ1-4; 7 bases are a match to TRBD1. This CDR3 contains 14 residues. V shed 6 bases and J 5 bases; nucleotides not matched to a gene: 6. CDR1 LNHNV and CDR2 YYDKDF come from the germline V gene (reference sequence). Here the CDR3 DNA reads TGTGCCACCAGGCAGACAGGGACAAATGAAAAACTGTTTTTT. It specifies CATRQTGTNEKLFF.

The chain recombines TRBV27 with TRBJ2-5; perhaps TRBD2 as D (6 bases). With 8 bases removed from V and 5 bases from J, the gap between germline ends came to 18 bases. Germline V lookup: CDR1 MNHEY, CDR2 SMNVEV (reference sequence). This CDR3 comprises 14 residues. The CDR3 loop reads CASGGSRVTETQYF. For the CDR3, the DNA is TGTGCCAGCGGGGGGAGCAGGGTCACGGAGACCCAGTACTTC.

This clonotype was seen only a few times. The chain has TRBV5-1 and TRBJ1-4, with 7 bases fitting TRBD1. V trimming: 2 bases; J trimming: 3 bases; junction bases outside the gene matches: 16. From germline, CDR1 is SGHRS and CDR2 YFSETQ. The length of the CDR3 is 19 residues. CDR3 nucleotide sequence: TGCGCCAGCAGCTTCGACCTGACGGCGGGACAGTTTCCTAATGAAAAACTGTTTTTT. Its translation is CASSFDLTAGQFPNEKLFF.

This chain uses TRBV15 with TRBJ2-7; D is ambiguous. Trimming shortened V by 0 bases and J by 5 bases, and 8 bases separated the two germline ends. The CDR3 is 13 residues long. Germline CDR1 reads LNHNV; CDR2 reads YYDKDF (reference sequence). The DNA for the CDR3 is TGTGCCACCAGCAGAGAGGCGAGCCACGAGCAGTACTTC. Protein product: CATSREASHEQYF.

The chain combines TRBV6-1 with TRBJ2-1, with TRBD2 matching 8 bases. Looked up from germline, CDR1 is MNHNS and CDR2 is SASEGT. The CDR3 totals 14 residues. V dropped 2 bases and J dropped 6; count of bases not matched to a gene: 3. This CDR3 is CASSEIAGGNEQFF. The DNA of the CDR3 is TGTGCCAGCAGTGAAATTGCGGGAGGCAATGAGCAGTTCTTC.

The genes are TRBV5-1 and TRBJ1-6; 8 bases agree with TRBD1. Trimming cost V 0 bases and J 7 bases; bases outside gene matches: 6. The V gene's germline CDR1 is SGHRS and CDR2 YFSETQ. The CDR3 runs to 16 residues. In nucleotides, the CDR3 is TGCGCCAGCAGCTTGGGGACAGGGCGAGAGAATTCACCCCTCCACTTT. This translates into CASSLGTGRENSPLHF.

This clonotype was detected only a few times. The chain employs TRBV7-9 and TRBJ2-1, with TRBD2 matching over 8 bases. Germline assignment: CDR1 SEHNR and CDR2 FQNEAQ (reference sequence). The V gene end was trimmed by 1 base and the J gene end by 6 bases; junction bases not matched to a gene: 8. The CDR3 length is 16 residues. CDR3: CASSLDSGMISNEQFF. DNA for the CDR3: TGTGCCAGCAGCTTAGATAGCGGGATGATTTCCAATGAGCAGTTCTTC.

The chain is built from TRBV16 and TRBJ1-1; perhaps TRBD1 as D (5 bases). V dropped 2 bases and J dropped 0 bases, with 10 bases sitting between them. The CDR3 runs to 15 residues. Germline V CDR1 and CDR2: KGHSY, FQNENV. The CDR3 bases are TGTGCCAGCAGCCAACGGGGGGGAGTGAACACTGAAGCTTTCTTT. It codes for CASSQRGGVNTEAFF.

This rearrangement joins TRBV6-5 to TRBJ2-7; a weak D match, TRBD2 (6 bases). Trimming left V 5 bases short and J 8 bases short, with 13 bases between. The CDR3 covers 12 residues. The V gene's germline CDR1 is MNHEY and CDR2 SVGAGI. CDR3 sequence (DNA): TGTGCCAGCAGTCGGGACTCGCAAAAGCAGTACTTC. As protein: CASSRDSQKQYF.

This clonotype was recorded a few times. It is likely a read error, because the conserved phenylalanine at the end of the CDR3 is missing. J is TRBJ1-1 and V is TRBV12-3 or TRBV12-4; 7 bases are shared with TRBD1. V lost 4 bases, J lost 2 bases, and 7 bases stayed unmatched. The length of the CDR3 is 15 residues. The CDR3 DNA follows: TGTGCCAGCAGTTCCGCCGACAGGGCTAACACTGAAGCTTTCTAT. It encodes CASSSADRANTEAFY.